The subject of this entry is one T cell receptor beta chain. Its specificity is not known. The CDR3 end is not reached by the read, which stops 3 residues before it; the germline J gene fills it in. The entry originates in a study of T cells in women clearing cervical HPV infection. V was clipped by 1 base and J by 2 bases, with 6 bases between them. Germline values: CDR1 GTSNPN, CDR2 SVGIG (reference sequence). The CDR3 runs to 13 residues. TCRdb keeps only in-frame clones here, not all; method: immunoSEQ multiplex PCR. Its listing shows tens of thousands of clones. General study points: Cases carried less TRBV6-7 than controls: 0.11% versus 0.16%. Timing of associations relative to infection is unclear; T-cell subsets were not isolated. A classifier using richness and V gene abundances reached an AUC of over 0.75.

The sequence derives from a woman between 18 and 69 years old with a cervical HPV16 infection that either progressed to CIN3+ or cleared (not recorded which). The gene calls are TRBV30 and TRBJ1-3; TRBD1 might be the D (6 bases). Sequences were obtained from blood buffy coat. This CDR3 is CAWSGGPGNTIYF. The covered CDR3 bases are TGTGCCTGGAGTGGGGGGCCTGGAAACACC. The whole variable domain, remainder taken from reference TRBV30 and TRBJ1-3, is SQTIHQWPATLVQPVGSPLSLECTVEGTSNPNLYWYRQAAGRGLQLLFYSVGIGQISSEVPQNLSASRPQDRQFILSSKKLLLSDSGFYLCAWSGGPGNTIYFGEGSWLTVV.